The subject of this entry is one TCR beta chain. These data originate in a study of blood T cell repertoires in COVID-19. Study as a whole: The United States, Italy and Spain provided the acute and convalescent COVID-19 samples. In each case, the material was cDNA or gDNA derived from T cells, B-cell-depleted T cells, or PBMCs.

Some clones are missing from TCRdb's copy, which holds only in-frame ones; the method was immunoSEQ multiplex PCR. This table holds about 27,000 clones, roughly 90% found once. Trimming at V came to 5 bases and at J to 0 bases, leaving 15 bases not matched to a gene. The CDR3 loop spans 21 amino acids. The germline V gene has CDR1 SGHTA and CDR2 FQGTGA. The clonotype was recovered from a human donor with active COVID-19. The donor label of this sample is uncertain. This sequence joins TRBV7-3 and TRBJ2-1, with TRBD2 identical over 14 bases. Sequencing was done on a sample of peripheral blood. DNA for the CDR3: TGTGCCAGCAGCCCATTCGAGACTAGCGGGGGGGCCCCCAGCTCCTACAATGAGCAGTTCTTC. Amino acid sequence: CASSPFETSGGAPSSYNEQFF.